Following are 25 T cell receptor beta chains from one sample sequenced in a study of blood T cells in healthy people across ages. Then a second PCR, running roughly 7 to 11 cycles, was carried out with a sample-barcoded 5' primer and a J-beta primer mix. TCRdb recomputed calls from the 5' RACE reads with MiXCR, one row per CDR3 protein. The table lists hundreds of thousands of distinct CDR3 sequences, around 45% of them singletons. Sequencing was carried out using blood. The receptor set was obtained from a woman aged 60-75 years in good health.

This chain uses TRBV18 with TRBJ2-1; the D gene is possibly TRBD2 (5 bases). Germline CDR1 is KGHSH and CDR2 is LQKENI. The CDR3 totals 11 residues. V gave up 3 bases and J gave up 9 bases, with 6 bases separating them. CDR3 in amino acids: CASSPRVEQFF. The CDR3 nucleotides read TGTGCCAGCTCACCGAGGGTTGAGCAGTTCTTC.

This clonotype was detected only a few times. The rearrangement links TRBV4-3 to TRBJ2-5; possibly TRBD2 for D (7 bases). The CDR3 covers 13 residues. With 4 bases removed from V and 12 bases from J, the gap between germline ends came to 18 bases. Per the germline V gene, CDR1 is LGHNA and CDR2 is YSLEER. The CDR3 DNA sequence: TGCGCCAGCAGCCCGACTCCGGGGGGCGATAAGTACTTC. This sequence encodes CASSPTPGGDKYF.

This clonotype came up a few times. The V and J genes are TRBV24-1 and TRBJ2-7; D is possibly TRBD1 or TRBD2 (5 bases each). The V gene's germline CDR1 is KGHDR and CDR2 SFDVKD. Trimming stripped 3 bases from V and 2 bases from J, with 13 bases between. This CDR3 spans 15 amino acids. In DNA form, the CDR3 reads TGTGCCACCAGTGATGGCTCGAGGGGAACCTACGAGCAGTACTTC. This sequence encodes CATSDGSRGTYEQYF.

This chain joins TRBV6-1 and TRBJ2-4; 13 bases align to TRBD2. Germline trimming cut 10 bases from V and 6 bases from J; bases unmatched to any gene: 15. Per the germline V gene, CDR1 is MNHNS and CDR2 is SASEGT. The CDR3 totals 17 residues. CDR3 sequence (DNA): TGTGCCACCCACCGGGAACTAGCGGGAGGGCGGGGAAACATTCAGTACTTC. Amino acids: CATHRELAGGRGNIQYF.

This clonotype has more than one count but fewer than ten. The V and J genes are TRBV20-1 and TRBJ2-7; TRBD2 agrees at 14 bases. J was trimmed by 10 bases and V by 2 bases; bases with no gene match: 7. The CDR3 length is 14 residues. The germline V gene has CDR1 DFQATT and CDR2 SNEGSKA (reference sequence). CDR3 region: CSARPGLAGGSQYF. The CDR3 nucleotides read TGCAGTGCTAGACCTGGACTAGCGGGAGGTTCACAGTACTTC.

This clonotype was counted between two and nine times. The rearrangement links TRBV3-1 to TRBJ2-1; D remains ambiguous. The germline V and J ends were trimmed by 1 base and 5 bases, with 9 bases remaining between them. This CDR3 region has 14 residues. The germline CDR1 and CDR2 sequences are LGHDT and YNNKEL (reference sequence). CDR3 loop: CASSQVAGDNEQFF. The CDR3 nucleotides read TGTGCCAGCAGCCAAGTGGCAGGCGACAATGAGCAGTTCTTC.

This rearrangement joins TRBV4-3 to TRBJ2-1; the D call may be TRBD1 or TRBD2 (5 bases each). CDR1 and CDR2 from the germline V gene are LGHNA and YSLEER. The CDR3 sequence is 15 residues long. V shed 2 bases and J shed 3 bases, with 11 bases lying between them. The CDR3 is CASSQRDGIYNEQFF. The DNA of the CDR3 is TGCGCCAGCAGCCAAAGGGACGGGATCTACAATGAGCAGTTCTTC.

This clonotype was seen a few times. The V and J genes are TRBV6-5 and TRBJ2-5; 8 positions match TRBD2. Trimming removed 6 bases from V and 5 bases from J; junction bases left unmatched: 5. This CDR3 contains 13 residues. Germline assignment: CDR1 MNHEY and CDR2 SVGAGI. The CDR3 here is CASSPAGDETQYF. CDR3 nucleotides: TGTGCCAGCAGCCCAGCGGGAGATGAGACCCAGTACTTC.

The sample holds many counts of this clonotype. The V call is TRBV20-1, the J call TRBJ2-1, with TRBD2 as a possible D gene (6 bases). The CDR3 is 11 residues long. Germline V gives CDR1 DFQATT, CDR2 SNEGSKA (reference sequence). CDR3 sequence (DNA): TGCAGCGCCCGACTAGTTAATGAGCAGTTCTTC. This gives the protein CSARLVNEQFF.

J is TRBJ2-3 and V is TRBV4-3, with D perhaps matching TRBD1 (7 bases). V lost 2 bases and J lost 2, with 14 bases in between. This CDR3 has 16 residues. Germline values: CDR1 LGHNA, CDR2 YSLEER. The CDR3: CASSQTAGGLTDTQYF. CDR3 nucleotide sequence: TGCGCCAGCAGCCAAACAGCAGGGGGGCTCACAGATACGCAGTATTTT.

This clonotype was counted between two and nine times. The rearrangement links TRBV7-9 to TRBJ2-1, with 9 bases matching TRBD1. Losses at the gene ends were 10 bases for V and 7 bases for J; bases not matched to a gene: 11. This CDR3 region has 14 residues. In germline, CDR1 is SEHNR, CDR2 FQNEAQ (reference sequence). The CDR3 loop reads CATLGTGRENEQFF. CDR3 sequence (DNA): TGTGCCACCCTCGGGACAGGGCGGGAGAATGAGCAGTTCTTC.

This clonotype was seen at least ten times. The chain links TRBV29-1 to TRBJ2-3; D is undetermined. Germline V gives CDR1 SQVTM, CDR2 ANQGSEA. The CDR3 covers 13 residues. Deletions cut 5 bases from V and 0 bases from J, with 9 bases between. As DNA, the CDR3 is TGCAGCGTTAGAACAGATAGCACAGATACGCAGTATTTT. Protein product: CSVRTDSTDTQYF.

The chain carries TRBV28 and TRBJ1-6; D remains ambiguous. Germline CDR1 MDHEN, CDR2 SYDVKM. The CDR3 is 15 residues long. Trimming left V 0 bases short and J 10 bases short, with 13 bases between. The CDR3 loop is CASSLWGGPKSPLHF. The CDR3, as DNA: TGTGCCAGCAGTTTATGGGGCGGTCCAAAGTCACCCCTCCACTTT.

This clonotype appeared once. V usage is TRBV29-1 and J usage is TRBJ2-4; 12 bases agree with TRBD2. The DNA matches TRBJ2-7 better at its end, which makes the J call doubtful. The CDR3 totals 20 residues. Germline CDR1 is SQVTM and CDR2 is ANQGSEA. The CDR3 DNA reads as TGCAGCGTTGAAGATCCTCCTAGCGGGAGGGGGAGAGGGAAAAACTACGAGCAGTACTTC. Translated: CSVEDPPSGRGRGKNYEQYF.

This clonotype was detected only a few times. The chain has TRBV7-2 and TRBJ2-3; 9 bases agree with TRBD1. Trimming removed 5 bases from V and 8 bases from J; junction bases left unmatched: 14. This CDR3 has 16 amino acids. Germline V CDR1 and CDR2: SGHTA, FQGNSA. CDR3 in amino acids: CASSPARGQGSGTQYF. The CDR3 bases are TGTGCCAGCAGCCCCGCCCGCGGACAGGGGTCGGGTACGCAGTATTTT.

This clonotype was found many times. The chain uses TRBV28 and TRBJ2-7, with 16 bases identical to TRBD2. The CDR3 contains 17 residues. V shed 0 bases and J 6 bases; nucleotides not matched to a gene: 5. Per the germline V gene, CDR1 is MDHEN and CDR2 is SYDVKM. The CDR3 DNA is TGTGCCAGCAGTTTATGGGGACTAGCGGGAGGGCCGGGCGAGCAGTACTTC. Its translation: CASSLWGLAGGPGEQYF.

This clonotype occurred a few times. This chain links TRBV4-3 with TRBJ2-3; tentative D call: TRBD1 (5 bases). The V end was cut by 0 bases, the J end by 6 bases, with 16 bases between. The CDR3 spans 16 residues. Germline loops: CDR1 LGHNA, CDR2 YSLEER. This CDR3 is CASSQDFRGEVDTQYF. In DNA form, the CDR3 reads TGCGCCAGCAGCCAAGATTTTAGGGGCGAGGTGGATACGCAGTATTTT.

This chain connects TRBV2 to TRBJ2-1, with D perhaps matching TRBD2 (6 bases). The end of the DNA aligns better with TRBJ2-7, so the J call may be wrong. The CDR3 consists of 14 residues. From germline, CDR1 is SNHLY and CDR2 FYNNEI. The CDR3 DNA sequence: TGTGCCAGCAGTCCTAGACTAGACTACAATGAGCAGTACTTC. This encodes CASSPRLDYNEQYF.

The chain uses TRBV4-2 and TRBJ1-3; D possibly corresponds to TRBD1 (5 bases). CDR1 is LGHNA, CDR2 YNFKEQ, per germline. The V end lost 10 bases, the J end lost 0 bases, and 13 bases lay between the germline ends. The length of the CDR3 is 14 residues. CDR3: CATTYGTSGNTIYF. CDR3 in DNA: TGTGCCACGACGTACGGGACCTCTGGAAACACCATATATTTT.

The chain is built from TRBV7-2 and TRBJ2-5, with 8 bases matching TRBD1. The V gene end was trimmed by 5 bases and the J gene end by 8 bases; junction bases not matched to a gene: 13. The CDR3 loop spans 15 amino acids. From germline, CDR1 is SGHTA and CDR2 FQGNSA. Here the CDR3 reads CASSLRGQGGTTQYF. In DNA form, the CDR3 reads TGTGCCAGCAGCCTCCGTGGACAGGGCGGGACCACCCAGTACTTC.

In nucleotides, the CDR3 is TGTGCCAGCGGCGGGACAGGGGTCATGAACACTGAAGCTTTCTTT. The encoded protein is CASGGTGVMNTEAFF. V gene TRBV6-6 combines with J gene TRBJ1-1; 10 bases fit TRBD1. Trimming at V came to 8 bases and at J to 0 bases, leaving 6 bases not matched to a gene. Germline CDR1 reads MNHNY; CDR2 reads SVGAGI (reference sequence). The CDR3 extends over 15 amino acids.

The genes are TRBV18 and TRBJ1-4, with a possible D match to TRBD1 (5 bases). V was shortened by 3 bases and J by 4 bases, with 18 bases between the two germline ends. The CDR3 consists of 17 residues. Per the germline V gene, CDR1 is KGHSH and CDR2 is LQKENI. The CDR3 nucleotides are TGTGCCAGCTCACCCGGGGGAAAGACGGCACTTAATGAAAAACTGTTTTTT. Its translation: CASSPGGKTALNEKLFF.

The gene calls are TRBV3-1 and TRBJ2-7; possibly TRBD2 for D (6 bases). The CDR3 spans 15 residues. V was cut by 2 bases and J by 0 bases, with 11 bases left in between. The germline gives CDR1 LGHDT, CDR2 YNNKEL (reference sequence). Here the CDR3 reads CASSQPGAISYEQYF. The CDR3 DNA is TGTGCCAGCAGCCAACCGGGAGCAATCTCCTACGAGCAGTACTTC.

This clonotype was seen only a few times. The V gene is TRBV6-2 or TRBV6-3, the J gene TRBJ2-5, with TRBD2 identical over 8 bases. The length of the CDR3 is 14 residues. CDR1 is MNHEY, CDR2 SVGEGT, per germline. The V segment lost 5 bases and the J segment 5 bases; nucleotides outside the gene matches: 7. CDR3 nucleotide sequence: TGTGCCAGCAGTCGACACGGGGGGGAGGAGACCCAGTACTTC. This translates into CASSRHGGEETQYF.

There are many counts of this clonotype. The genes are TRBV20-1 and TRBJ1-1; D gene uncertain. CDR3 size: 14 residues. Germline V gene data show CDR1 as DFQATT and CDR2 as SNEGSKA (reference sequence). V was trimmed by 0 bases and J by 4 bases, leaving 12 bases between them. CDR3: CSARDLGLSTEAFF. DNA for the CDR3: TGCAGTGCTAGAGATCTCGGTTTAAGCACTGAAGCTTTCTTT.